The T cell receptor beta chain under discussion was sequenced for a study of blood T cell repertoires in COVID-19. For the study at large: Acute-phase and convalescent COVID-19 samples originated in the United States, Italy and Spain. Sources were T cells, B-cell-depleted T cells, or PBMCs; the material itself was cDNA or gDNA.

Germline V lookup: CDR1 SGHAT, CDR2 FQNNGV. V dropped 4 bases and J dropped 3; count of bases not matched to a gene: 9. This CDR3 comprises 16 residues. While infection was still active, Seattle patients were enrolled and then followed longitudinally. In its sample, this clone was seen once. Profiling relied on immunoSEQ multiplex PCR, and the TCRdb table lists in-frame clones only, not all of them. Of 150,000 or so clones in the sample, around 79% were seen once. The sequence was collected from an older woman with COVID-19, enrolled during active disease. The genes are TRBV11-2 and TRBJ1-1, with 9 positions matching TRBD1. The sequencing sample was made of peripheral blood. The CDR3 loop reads CASSSYRGREYTEAFF. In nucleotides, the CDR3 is TGTGCCAGCAGCTCATACAGGGGGCGGGAGTACACTGAAGCTTTCTTT.